Below, one T cell receptor (beta chain) is given with its context. These data belong to a study of shared clonotypes between healthy human individuals. Study background: Donor ages ranged 18 to 49 years: two women, a few men.

The CDR3 length is 15 residues. The V segment lost 4 bases and the J segment 8 bases; nucleotides outside the gene matches: 14. Germline CDR1 and CDR2: SGHRS and YFSETQ. Measured with immunoSEQ multiplex PCR; TCRdb has only the in-frame clones, and not every one. The sample holds about 480,000 clones, 75% to 85% seen once. V and J are TRBV5-1 and TRBJ1-2, with 7 bases aligning to TRBD1. Sequencing was carried out using PBMCs. The receptor was derived from a woman between 40 and 50 years old in good health. Some clones in this sample may be carry-over from other donors' samples. The CDR3 loop reads CASSPNSRGLEGYTF. CDR3 DNA sequence: TGCGCCAGCAGCCCCAATTCGAGGGGGCTAGAAGGCTACACCTTC.